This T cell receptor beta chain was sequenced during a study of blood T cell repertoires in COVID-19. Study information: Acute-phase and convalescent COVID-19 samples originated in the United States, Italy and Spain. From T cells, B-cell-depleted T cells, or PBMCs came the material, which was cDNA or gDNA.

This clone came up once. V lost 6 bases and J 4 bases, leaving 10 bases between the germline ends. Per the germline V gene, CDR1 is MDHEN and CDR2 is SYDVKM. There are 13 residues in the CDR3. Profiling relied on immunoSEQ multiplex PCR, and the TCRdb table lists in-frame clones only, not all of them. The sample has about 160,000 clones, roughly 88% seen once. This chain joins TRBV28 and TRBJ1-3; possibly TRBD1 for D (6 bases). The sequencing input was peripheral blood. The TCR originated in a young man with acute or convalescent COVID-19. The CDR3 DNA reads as TGTGCCAGCAGCTCCGGGACAGGAAACACCATATATTTT. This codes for CASSSGTGNTIYF.